This T cell receptor (beta chain) came from a study of cytomegalovirus exposure and HLA in healthy donors. Study-wide points: For cytomegalovirus status, the classifier reportedly gave diagnoses with high specificity and sensitivity. Later analysis suggested most CMV-associated TCR beta chains were HLA-restricted.

The PCR contained 60 Vbeta and 13 Jbeta primers. This table comes from immunoSEQ multiplex PCR, and its TCRdb copy is limited to in-frame clones, with some not included. The repertoire holds roughly 140,000 clones, roughly 85% seen once, with 2.3% in the top ten. Comment on this clone: Its antigen is currently unknown.

CDR3 length: 13 residues. Looked up from germline, CDR1 is SGHNT and CDR2 is YYREEE (reference sequence). Trimming removed 4 bases from V and 0 bases from J, with 7 bases in between. The origin of this receptor is a woman younger than 35 in good health and CMV-seronegative. The sequenced sample was PBMCs. The V gene is TRBV5-4, the J gene TRBJ1-2; no clear D gene. The CDR3 region has the DNA TGTGCCAGCAGCCGAGATTCTAACTATGGCTACACCTTC. It yields the protein CASSRDSNYGYTF.